The sequence of this T cell receptor beta chain was determined in a study of beta chain features in type 1 diabetes. The study, taken as a whole, reports: TCRB CDR3s were moderately but significantly shorter in Type 1 diabetes patients in all four CD4+ subsets.

This CDR3 is 14 amino acids long. Germline V gives CDR1 SGHRS, CDR2 YFSETQ. V was pared by 3 bases and J by 7 bases, with 8 bases of the junction left unmatched. Reverse transcribing all isolated RNA meant expressed TCRB transcripts were sequenced. Only in-frame clones appear in the TCRdb table, and some are missing; sequencing was by immunoSEQ multiplex PCR. The sample includes about 900,000 clones, under 20% of them seen just once. Regarding this clone: What it binds is unknown.

The chain links TRBV5-1 to TRBJ2-5; 8 positions agree with TRBD1. The receptor was derived from a woman aged 18-29 years in good health. Sequenced sample: naive CD4+ T cells from blood. The chain's CDR3 is CASSSGQVQWTQYF. The CDR3, as DNA: TGCGCCAGCAGCTCGGGACAGGTCCAGTGGACCCAGTACTTC.